One sample yielded the 32 T cell receptor beta chains listed below, sequenced in a study of T-cell memory formation after mild COVID-19. TCRdb processed the 5' RACE reads anew with MiXCR; each CDR3 protein has one entry. The data show under 200,000 distinct CDR3 sequences, around a tenth seen once. The sequencing input was PBMCs or a T cell subset sorted from them (not recorded which). These receptor sequences come from a man younger than 35 who had mild COVID-19 (a few samples of this study predate the infection). Cell type and time point are not known.

This clonotype has just a few counts. The rearrangement uses TRBV12-3 or TRBV12-4 and TRBJ1-3; D not certain. Trimming stripped 0 bases from V and 1 base from J, with 7 bases between. The length of the CDR3 is 15 residues. In DNA, the CDR3 is TGTGCCAGCAGTTTAGCCCGGCGTTCTGGAAACACCATATATTTT. It codes for CASSLARRSGNTIYF.

This sequence joins TRBV12-3 or TRBV12-4 and TRBJ1-1; D gene ambiguous. CDR3 length: 14 amino acids. Trimming took off 2 bases at V and 6 bases at J, with 13 bases between the two ends. CDR3 nucleotides: TGTGCCAGCAGTTTAACCCGGAAGTCTCCTGAAGCTTTCTTT. Translated: CASSLTRKSPEAFF.

A word on this clonotype: One end of the junction is discordant with germline, which a read error may explain. The V call is TRBV12-3 or TRBV12-4, the J call TRBJ1-4; possibly TRBD1 for D (6 bases). CDR3 length: 13 amino acids. CDR3 amino acids: CASSSGHSAFRLF. The CDR3 coding sequence is TGTGCCAGCAGCTCGGGACACAGCGCATTCCGGCTTTTT.

This clonotype was found a few times. The chain couples TRBV5-1 to TRBJ2-1; no clear D. V dropped 6 bases and J dropped 6 bases, with 7 bases sitting between them. The CDR3 spans 11 residues. From germline, CDR1 is SGHRS and CDR2 YFSETQ. DNA of the CDR3: TGCGCCAGCAACTCCGGCAATGAGCAGTTCTTC. Translated: CASNSGNEQFF.

In its sample, this clonotype was seen many times. CDR3 loop: CSAKEATSHEKLFF. The DNA for the CDR3 is TGCAGTGCAAAAGAGGCAACATCTCATGAAAAACTGTTTTTT. The rearrangement uses TRBV20-1 and TRBJ1-4, with unresolved D. The germline gives CDR1 DFQATT, CDR2 SNEGSKA (reference sequence). The CDR3 spans 14 residues. V was clipped by 6 bases and J by 6 bases, with 17 bases between them.

The table lists this clonotype with many counts. The chain couples TRBV20-1 to TRBJ2-7; 8 nucleotides line up with TRBD1. Germline lookup yields CDR1 DFQATT and CDR2 SNEGSKA (reference sequence). Losses at the gene ends were 5 bases for V and 5 bases for J; bases not matched to a gene: 11. CDR3 length: 14 amino acids. Here the CDR3 DNA reads TGCAGTGCTGGCGCCTCGGGACAGGCTCACGAGCAGTACGTC. Translation gives CSAGASGQAHEQYV.

This clonotype has just a few counts. J is TRBJ1-5 and V is TRBV12-3 or TRBV12-4, with D possibly matching TRBD1 (6 bases). The CDR3 loop spans 12 amino acids. V shed 8 bases and J shed 8 bases, with 13 bases lying between them. The CDR3 bases are TGTGCCAGCCGGCAGGGGCCGGAGCCCCAGCATTTT. Residues: CASRQGPEPQHF.

The V call is TRBV7-9, the J call TRBJ2-7, with 7 bases matching TRBD2. The CDR3 loop spans 14 amino acids. Germline V gene lookup returns CDR1 SEHNR and CDR2 FQNEAQ (reference sequence). J gave up 4 bases and V 4 bases, and 7 bases lay outside the gene matches. This CDR3 reads CASSSLAGGYEQYF. CDR3 in DNA: TGTGCCAGCAGCTCCTTAGCCGGGGGGTACGAGCAGTACTTC.

The genes are TRBV7-2 and TRBJ2-2; 9 bases line up with TRBD2. J was trimmed by 1 base and V by 6 bases; bases with no gene match: 6. Germline V lookup: CDR1 SGHTA, CDR2 FQGNSA. This CDR3 has 16 amino acids. The CDR3 sequence is CASRPRLAVNTGELFF. For the CDR3, the DNA is TGTGCCAGCAGACCCAGACTAGCGGTGAACACCGGGGAGCTGTTTTTT. Together with reference TRBV7-2 and TRBJ2-2, the CDR3 gives the full variable domain: GAGVSQSPSNKVTEKGKDVELRCDPISGHTALYWYRQSLGQGLEFLIYFQGNSAPDKSGLPSDRFSAERTGGSVSTLTIQRTQQEDSAVYLCASRPRLAVNTGELFFGEGSRLTVL.

This clonotype was picked up a small number of times. The CDR3 sequence is CASSVEAASTDTQYF. CDR3 sequence (DNA): TGTGCCAGCAGCGTAGAGGCCGCTAGCACAGATACGCAGTATTTT. The chain carries TRBV9 and TRBJ2-3; D gene ambiguous. Trimming left V 0 bases short and J 0 bases short, with 8 bases between. Germline V CDR1 and CDR2: SGDLS, YYNGEE. CDR3 length: 15 residues.

The table lists this clonotype with a few counts. The gene calls are TRBV19 and TRBJ1-3, with D possibly TRBD1 on 5 matching bases. The V end lost 6 bases, the J end lost 0 bases, and 9 bases lay between the germline ends. Germline-derived CDR1 and CDR2 are LNHDA and SQIVND (reference sequence). The CDR3 length is 14 residues. Here the CDR3 DNA reads TGTGCCAGTAGGGGACGGCGCTCTGGAAACACCATATATTTT. Its protein product is CASRGRRSGNTIYF.

This clonotype was observed many times. The chain carries TRBV7-2 and TRBJ2-3; unclear D gene. The germline gives CDR1 SGHTA, CDR2 FQGNSA. V lost 3 bases and J lost 5, with 6 bases in between. This CDR3 is built from 12 residues. CDR3 sequence: CASSFLRDTQYF. As DNA, the CDR3 is TGTGCCAGCAGCTTCCTAAGAGATACGCAGTATTTT.

This clonotype was seen a handful of times. The rearrangement joins TRBV29-1 to TRBJ2-2, with D hard to call. The V gene lost 4 bases and the J gene lost 0 bases, with 9 bases spanning the gap. This CDR3 is 14 amino acids long. Germline V gene lookup returns CDR1 SQVTM and CDR2 ANQGSEA. Here the CDR3 reads CSVAHSTNTGELFF. The CDR3 DNA reads TGCAGCGTTGCTCACAGCACGAACACCGGGGAGCTGTTTTTT.

The table lists this clonotype with a few counts. The chain is built from TRBV6-2 or TRBV6-3 and TRBJ2-1, with TRBD2 matching over 15 bases. The V gene end was trimmed by 7 bases and the J gene end by 3 bases; junction bases not matched to a gene: 10. Germline V CDR1 and CDR2: MNHEY, SVGEGT. The CDR3 totals 18 residues. The CDR3 reads CASTDTGTSGGLYNEQFF. In nucleotides, the CDR3 is TGTGCCAGCACTGATACCGGGACTAGCGGGGGGCTCTACAATGAGCAGTTCTTC.

V and J are TRBV7-6 and TRBJ2-1; 9 bases are a match to TRBD1. Losses at the gene ends were 4 bases for V and 8 bases for J; bases not matched to a gene: 3. Germline CDR1 reads SGHVS; CDR2 reads FNYEAQ. The CDR3 consists of 13 residues. CDR3 coding DNA: TGTGCCAGCAGCTGGACAGGGGCCGATGAGCAGTTCTTC. Translating it yields CASSWTGADEQFF.

In its sample, this clonotype was seen a few times. The rearrangement uses TRBV4-3 and TRBJ1-5; D might be TRBD1 (6 bases). There are 14 residues in the CDR3. V was cut by 1 base and J by 5 bases, with 9 bases left in between. Germline V gene sequence: CDR1 LGHNA, CDR2 YSLEER. Here the CDR3 reads CASSQGRGDQPQHF. The DNA for the CDR3 is TGCGCCAGCAGCCAAGGCAGGGGAGATCAGCCCCAGCATTTT.

The V and J genes are TRBV7-2 and TRBJ1-2; D unclear. CDR3 length: 13 residues. V lost 5 bases to trimming and J lost 2 bases, with 9 bases between them. Germline CDR1 SGHTA, CDR2 FQGNSA. Here the CDR3 DNA reads TGTGCCAGCAGCCCCCGGCGGAACTATGGCTACACCTTC. Encoded protein: CASSPRRNYGYTF.

J is TRBJ2-2 and V is TRBV9; D gene ambiguous. The germline gives CDR1 SGDLS, CDR2 YYNGEE. This CDR3 is 15 amino acids long. The V end lost 2 bases, the J end lost 1 base, and 9 bases lay between the germline ends. The DNA of the CDR3 is TGTGCCAGCAGCGTGAGTTACAGGAACACCGGGGAGCTGTTTTTT. It yields the protein CASSVSYRNTGELFF.

Only a few counts were recorded for this clonotype. This rearrangement joins TRBV23-1 to TRBJ2-4; TRBD1 aligns across 12 bases. TRBV23-1 is placed among ORFs of uncertain function. The CDR3 has 14 residues. J gave up 6 bases and V 7 bases, and 4 bases lay outside the gene matches. The DNA of the CDR3 is TGCGCCAGCACCCCGGGACAGGGGGCAAACATTCAGTACTTC. Protein sequence: CASTPGQGANIQYF.

This clonotype was picked up a small number of times. V gene TRBV28 combines with J gene TRBJ2-2; D gene ambiguous. The germline V gene has CDR1 MDHEN and CDR2 SYDVKM. This CDR3 spans 11 amino acids. The ends were cut back, 8 bases at V and 3 bases at J, with 4 bases in the middle. DNA for the CDR3: TGTGCCAGCCGGGACACCGGGGAGCTGTTTTTT. This sequence encodes CASRDTGELFF.

This clonotype was observed at least ten times. The V call is TRBV12-3 or TRBV12-4, the J call TRBJ1-5, with D uncertain. Trimming shortened V by 6 bases and J by 0 bases, and 3 bases separated the two germline ends. There are 12 residues in the CDR3. The chain's CDR3 is CASSASNQPQHF. The CDR3 bases are TGTGCCAGCAGCGCTAGCAATCAGCCCCAGCATTTT.

This chain connects TRBV12-3 or TRBV12-4 to TRBJ1-5, with D possibly matching TRBD1 (6 bases). The CDR3 contains 13 residues. The V and J ends lost 10 bases and 5 bases respectively, with 15 bases between them. The chain's CDR3 is CATQGSADQPQHF. CDR3 nucleotide sequence: TGTGCCACCCAGGGGTCTGCGGATCAGCCCCAGCATTTT.

This chain joins TRBV29-1 and TRBJ2-5; no clear D. CDR1 SQVTM and CDR2 ANQGSEA come from the germline V gene. This CDR3 region has 12 residues. The germline V and J ends were trimmed by 4 bases and 5 bases, with 11 bases remaining between them. The CDR3 here is CSVGSFGETQYF. CDR3 nucleotide sequence: TGCAGCGTTGGATCCTTTGGGGAGACCCAGTACTTC.

This chain joins TRBV12-3 or TRBV12-4 and TRBJ2-1; weak D call: TRBD2 (6 bases). CDR3 length: 13 residues. The V end was cut by 7 bases, the J end by 4 bases, with 11 bases between. CDR3 nucleotide sequence: TGTGCCAGCAAGGAGGGAGATTACAATGAGCAGTTCTTC. It translates to CASKEGDYNEQFF.

This clonotype was counted only a few times. The chain recombines TRBV7-8 with TRBJ2-5; tentatively, D is TRBD2 (5 bases). The CDR3 spans 13 residues. Deletions cut 6 bases from V and 5 bases from J, with 13 bases between. Germline CDR1 reads SGHVS; CDR2 reads FQNEAQ. CDR3 coding DNA: TGTGCCAGCAGTATCCGGGATGGGGAGACCCAGTACTTC. Amino acids: CASSIRDGETQYF.

Many counts were recorded for this clonotype. V gene TRBV5-1 combines with J gene TRBJ2-1; weak D call: TRBD1 (6 bases). The V end was cut by 4 bases, the J end by 8 bases, with 10 bases between. The CDR3 extends over 12 amino acids. Germline CDR1 is SGHRS and CDR2 is YFSETQ. The CDR3 coding sequence is TGCGCCAGCAGCCTTGAGGGGGATGAGCAGTTCTTC. Residues: CASSLEGDEQFF.

This clonotype occurred a few times. The genes are TRBV6-5 and TRBJ1-5, with 9 bases identical to TRBD1. V dropped 6 bases and J dropped 4; count of bases not matched to a gene: 7. The CDR3 has 15 amino acids. Germline assignment: CDR1 MNHEY and CDR2 SVGAGI. CDR3 bases: TGTGCCAGCAGAGAGACAGGGGGTCGAAATCAGCCCCAGCATTTT. Its translation is CASRETGGRNQPQHF.

A few counts support this clonotype. The rearrangement joins TRBV20-1 to TRBJ2-3; no clear D gene. Germline loops: CDR1 DFQATT, CDR2 SNEGSKA (reference sequence). This CDR3 spans 11 amino acids. Trimming cost V 4 bases and J 4 bases, with 6 bases left between them. The CDR3 DNA follows: TGCAGTGCTATAGTGGCAGATACGCAGTATTTT. Its protein is CSAIVADTQYF.

This clonotype showed up just a few times. This chain joins TRBV3-1 and TRBJ2-3, with no clear D. Trimming removed 2 bases at V and 1 base at J, with 10 bases between. Per germline, CDR1 LGHDT and CDR2 YNNKEL (reference sequence). This CDR3 comprises 15 residues. The CDR3: CASSQSLGRTDTQYF. CDR3 nucleotide sequence: TGTGCCAGCAGCCAAAGCCTTGGTCGCACAGATACGCAGTATTTT.

This chain connects TRBV29-1 to TRBJ1-1; D ambiguous. The germline V gene encodes CDR1 SQVTM and CDR2 ANQGSEA. V lost 6 bases, J lost 0 bases, and 11 bases lay in between. This CDR3 is 13 amino acids long. As DNA, the CDR3 is TGCAGCGTCCGGGGTGGTATGAACACTGAAGCTTTCTTT. It yields the protein CSVRGGMNTEAFF.

The table lists this clonotype with many counts. This chain joins TRBV12-3 or TRBV12-4 and TRBJ1-4; 8 bases fit TRBD1. V gave up 5 bases and J gave up 8 bases; unmatched junction bases: 7. There are 14 residues in the CDR3. CDR3 in amino acids: CASSHGQGREKLFF. The DNA for the CDR3 is TGTGCCAGCAGTCATGGACAGGGTAGGGAAAAACTGTTTTTT.

This clonotype was seen at least ten times. The chain recombines TRBV12-3 or TRBV12-4 with TRBJ1-5; 11 bases are a match to TRBD1. V trimming: 6 bases; J trimming: 3 bases; junction bases outside the gene matches: 1. CDR3 size: 14 residues. CDR3 DNA sequence: TGTGCCAGCAGGGGACAGGGGGACAATCAGCCCCAGCATTTT. This encodes CASRGQGDNQPQHF.